This record concerns one T cell receptor beta chain sequence. Its cognate antigen is unknown. This entry comes from a study of glioma-infiltrating T cells after dendritic cell vaccination. Overall study context: Patients had newly diagnosed or recurrent glioblastoma and received dendritic cell vaccines. The study's findings and limits: The cohort had few patients with full blood and tumor sets.

The PCR used 60 V beta and 13 J beta primers. TCRdb's copy holds only in-frame clones and misses some; the assay was immunoSEQ multiplex PCR. The repertoire holds about 82,000 clones, with about 90% as singletons. The sequenced sample was blood, obtained before dendritic cell vaccination. This clonotype was sampled from a human donor with glioblastoma.

CDR3 sequence (DNA): TGTGCCAGCACCGGGGGGGACTCTTATAATTCACCCCTCCACTTT. Translating gives CASTGGDSYNSPLHF. The genes are TRBV9 and TRBJ1-6; D possibly corresponds to TRBD1 (5 bases). Germline V gene data show CDR1 as SGDLS and CDR2 as YYNGEE. V was cut by 6 bases and J by 4 bases, with 14 bases left in between. The CDR3 spans 15 residues.